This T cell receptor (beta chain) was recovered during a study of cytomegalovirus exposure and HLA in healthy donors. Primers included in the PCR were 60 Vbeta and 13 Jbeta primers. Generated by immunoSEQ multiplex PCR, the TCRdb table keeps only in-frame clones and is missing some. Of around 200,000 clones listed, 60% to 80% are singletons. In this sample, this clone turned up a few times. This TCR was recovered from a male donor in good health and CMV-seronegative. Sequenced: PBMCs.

CDR3 sequence reads: CASSPRLAGEKEQYF. The CDR3 DNA reads as TGTGCCAGCAGTCCTCGACTAGCGGGAGAGAAAGAGCAGTACTTC. The chain recombines TRBV7-2 with TRBJ2-7; TRBD2 aligns across 12 bases. V trimming: 6 bases; J trimming: 7 bases; junction bases outside the gene matches: 10. CDR1 SGHTA and CDR2 FQGNSA come from the germline V gene. The CDR3 contains 15 residues.